Listed below are T cell receptor beta chains from one sample, sequenced in a study of T cell responses to AZD1222 COVID-19 vaccine. Clones were sequenced by immunoSEQ multiplex PCR, and TCRdb holds only the in-frame ones, with some missing. The profile shows about 130,000 clones, roughly 90% of them singletons. The specimen was peripheral blood, collected on day 0 of AZD1222 vaccination. Every receptor here comes from an adult in good health. The CDR3 runs from the conserved cysteine through the conserved F or W. The order of the fields is clone size, D gene, J gene, V gene, CDR3 DNA, CDR3 protein. A D gene is named only where the DNA matches it firmly. Part of the rows lack a size; the others show once, few, many or a class for expanded clones.

size: -
D: -
J: TRBJ2-3
V: TRBV5-6
DNA: TGTGCCAGCAGCTTACCTCCCGCAGCAGATACGCAGTATTTT
CDR3: CASSLPPAADTQYF

size: -
D: -
J: TRBJ2-6
V: TRBV27
DNA: TGTGCCAGCAGTTTGACACACTCTGGGGCCAACGTCCTGACTTTC
CDR3: CASSLTHSGANVLTF

size: -
D: -
J: TRBJ1-1
V: TRBV3-1/TRBV3-2
DNA: TGTGCCAGCGAAGGTAGGGATATGAACACTGAAGCTTTCTTT
CDR3: CASEGRDMNTEAFF

size: -
D: -
J: TRBJ2-2
V: TRBV7-3
DNA: TGTGCCAGCAGCCCGAACGGGGGTACCACCGGGGAGCTGTTTTTT
CDR3: CASSPNGGTTGELFF

size: once
D: -
J: TRBJ1-1
V: TRBV5-1
DNA: TGCGCCAGCAGCTTGGTGCCGGAGTTGAACACTGAAGCTTTCTTT
CDR3: CASSLVPELNTEAFF

size: -
D: -
J: TRBJ2-7
V: TRBV7-9
DNA: TGTGCCAGCAGCTCCCGATCGGCAGGGAGCTACGAGCAGTACTTC
CDR3: CASSSRSAGSYEQYF

size: -
D: TRBD1
J: TRBJ1-4
V: TRBV7-2
DNA: TGTGCCAGCAGCTCGACAGGGGGCGCCGAAAAACTGTTTTTT
CDR3: CASSSTGGAEKLFF

size: -
D: -
J: TRBJ2-3
V: TRBV6-5
DNA: TGTGCCAGCAGTCCCCTCTCAAGTACAGATACGCAGTATTTT
CDR3: CASSPLSSTDTQYF

size: -
D: -
J: TRBJ1-4
V: TRBV7-2
DNA: TGTGCCAGCAGGAGAGGGCTTAATGAAAAACTGTTTTTT
CDR3: CASRRGLNEKLFF

size: -
D: TRBD1
J: TRBJ1-6
V: TRBV9
DNA: TGTGCCAGCAGCGTCGACAGGGATCGGTCACCCCTCCACTTT
CDR3: CASSVDRDRSPLHF

size: -
D: -
J: TRBJ2-2
V: TRBV30
DNA: TGTGCCTGGAGTGTGGGCCGGCAGGGCGGGGCCGGGGAGCTGTTTTTT
CDR3: CAWSVGRQGGAGELFF

size: -
D: -
J: TRBJ1-2
V: TRBV19
DNA: TGTGCCAGTACCCAGGACCCCCTATTTGGCTACACCTTC
CDR3: CASTQDPLFGYTF

size: -
D: -
J: TRBJ1-1
V: TRBV5-1
DNA: TGCGCCAGCGCTGGGGGCGGCGCGAATGGGAACACTGAAGCTTTCTTT
CDR3: CASAGGGANGNTEAFF